This T cell receptor (beta chain) originates from a study of molecular identifiers for immune sequencing clone quantification. There are many counts of this clonotype. Trimming took off 6 bases at V and 4 bases at J, with 9 bases between the two ends. The germline V gene encodes CDR1 SGHVS and CDR2 FQNEAQ. The CDR3 runs to 12 residues. Each CDR3 protein gets one entry after TCRdb re-called the PCR reads with MiXCR. The sample records over 300,000 distinct CDR3 sequences, roughly a quarter being singletons. The sequence came from a human donor in good health. Some libraries in this study had Jurkat cell RNA spiked in. V is TRBV7-8 and J is TRBJ2-5; D is ambiguous. Sequenced input: naive CD8+ T cells from blood, with Jurkat cell RNA spiked in. As for subset: FACS-sorted CD8+CD4-CCR7+CD45RA+ naive T cells. CDR3 nucleotides: TGTGCCAGCAGACGGGCGGCAGAGACCCAGTACTTC. Translation: CASRRAAETQYF.